In its sample, the clone carrying this T cell receptor beta chain was seen a few times. Its antigen remains unidentified. CDR3 length: 14 residues. V gave up 2 bases and J gave up 7 bases, with 12 bases separating them. Germline CDR1 and CDR2: SNHLY and FYNNEI. The sample comes from a study of T cells in Graves' hyperthyroidism and ophthalmopathy. Study summary: Peripheral blood was secured at the point of initial diagnosis, before any treatment.

Broader study findings: Most thyroid-expanded clonotypes above 0.001 were also found in blood.

What was amplified from RNA transcripts were TCR beta CDR3 regions. TCR CDR3 regions were first amplified by RT-PCR with HTBI primers. Using its own MiXCR run on the multiplex PCR reads, TCRdb lists one record per CDR3 protein. The sample has about 420,000 distinct CDR3 sequences, more than 15% seen once. This receptor was identified in a woman younger than 30 with Graves' hyperthyroidism. The J gene is TRBJ2-1, the V gene TRBV2; tentatively, D is TRBD1 (5 bases). Sequencing was carried out using blood. Here the CDR3 reads CASSERQGWNEQFF. The CDR3 bases are TGTGCCAGCAGTGAAAGGCAGGGTTGGAATGAGCAGTTCTTC.